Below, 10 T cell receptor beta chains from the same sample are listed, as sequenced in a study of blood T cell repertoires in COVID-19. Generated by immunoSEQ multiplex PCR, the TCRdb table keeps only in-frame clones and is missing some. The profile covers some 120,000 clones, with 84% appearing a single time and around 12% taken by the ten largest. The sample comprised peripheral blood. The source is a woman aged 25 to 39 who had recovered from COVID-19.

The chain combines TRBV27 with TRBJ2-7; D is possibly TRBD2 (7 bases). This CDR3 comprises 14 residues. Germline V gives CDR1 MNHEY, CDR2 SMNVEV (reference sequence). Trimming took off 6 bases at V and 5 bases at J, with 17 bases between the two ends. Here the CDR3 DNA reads TGTGCCAGCAGGGGGGGGCTCCCTAGGGACGAGCAGTACTTC. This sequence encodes CASRGGLPRDEQYF.

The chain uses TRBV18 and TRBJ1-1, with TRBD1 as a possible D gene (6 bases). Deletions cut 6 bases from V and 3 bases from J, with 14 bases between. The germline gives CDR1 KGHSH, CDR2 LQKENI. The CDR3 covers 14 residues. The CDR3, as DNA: TGTGCCAGCTCCAAGGACAGACGGGACACTGAAGCTTTCTTT. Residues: CASSKDRRDTEAFF. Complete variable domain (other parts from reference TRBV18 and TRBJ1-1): NAGVMQNPRHLVRRRGQEARLRCSPMKGHSHVYWYRQLPEEGLKFMVYLQKENIIDESGMPKERFSAEFPKEGPSILRIQQVVRGDSAAYFCASSKDRRDTEAFFGQGTRLTVV.

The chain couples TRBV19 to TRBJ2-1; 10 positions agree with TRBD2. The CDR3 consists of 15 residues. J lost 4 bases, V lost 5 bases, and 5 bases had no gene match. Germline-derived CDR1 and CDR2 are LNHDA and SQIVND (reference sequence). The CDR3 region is CASSVGLAPYNEQFF. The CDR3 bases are TGTGCCAGTAGTGTGGGACTAGCGCCATACAATGAGCAGTTCTTC.

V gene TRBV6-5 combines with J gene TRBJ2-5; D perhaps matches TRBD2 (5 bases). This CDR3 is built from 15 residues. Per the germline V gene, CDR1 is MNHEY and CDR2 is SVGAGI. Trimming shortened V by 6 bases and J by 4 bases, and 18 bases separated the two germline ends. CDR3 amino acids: CASSIDGIKSETQYF. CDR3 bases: TGTGCCAGCAGCATAGACGGGATTAAGTCAGAGACCCAGTACTTC.

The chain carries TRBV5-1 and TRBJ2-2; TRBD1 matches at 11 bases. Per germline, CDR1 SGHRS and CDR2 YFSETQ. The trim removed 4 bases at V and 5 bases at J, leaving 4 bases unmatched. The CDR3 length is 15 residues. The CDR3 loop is CASSMDRGPTGELFF. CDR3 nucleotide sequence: TGCGCCAGCAGCATGGACAGGGGGCCAACCGGGGAGCTGTTTTTT. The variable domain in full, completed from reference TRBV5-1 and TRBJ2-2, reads KAGVTQTPRYLIKTRGQQVTLSCSPISGHRSVSWYQQTPGQGLQFLFEYFSETQRNKGNFPGRFSGRQFSNSRSEMNVSTLELGDSALYLCASSMDRGPTGELFFGEGSRLTVL.

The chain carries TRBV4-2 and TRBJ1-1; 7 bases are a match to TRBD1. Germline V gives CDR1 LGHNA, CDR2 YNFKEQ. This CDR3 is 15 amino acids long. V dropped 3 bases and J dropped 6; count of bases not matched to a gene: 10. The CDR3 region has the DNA TGTGCCAGCAGCCATGCAGACAGGGATAAGCCTGAAGCTTTCTTT. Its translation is CASSHADRDKPEAFF.

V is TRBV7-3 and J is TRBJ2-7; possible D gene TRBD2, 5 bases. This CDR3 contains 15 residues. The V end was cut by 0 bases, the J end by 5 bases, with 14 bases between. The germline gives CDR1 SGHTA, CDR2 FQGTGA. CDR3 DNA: TGTGCCAGCAGCTTAACGTTCGCTAGCAACCACGAGCAGTACTTC. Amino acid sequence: CASSLTFASNHEQYF.

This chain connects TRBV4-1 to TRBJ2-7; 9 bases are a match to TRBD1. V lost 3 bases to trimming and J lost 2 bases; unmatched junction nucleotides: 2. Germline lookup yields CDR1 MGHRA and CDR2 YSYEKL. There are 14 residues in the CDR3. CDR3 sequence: CASSQRDRAYEQYF. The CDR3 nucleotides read TGCGCCAGCAGCCAGAGGGACAGGGCCTACGAGCAGTACTTC.

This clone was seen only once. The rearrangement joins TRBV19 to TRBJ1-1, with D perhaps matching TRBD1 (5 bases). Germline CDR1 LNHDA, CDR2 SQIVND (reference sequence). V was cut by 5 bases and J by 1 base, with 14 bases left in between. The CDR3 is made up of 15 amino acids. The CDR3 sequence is CASSWIREENTEAFF. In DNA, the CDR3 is TGTGCCAGTAGTTGGATCAGGGAGGAGAACACTGAAGCTTTCTTT.

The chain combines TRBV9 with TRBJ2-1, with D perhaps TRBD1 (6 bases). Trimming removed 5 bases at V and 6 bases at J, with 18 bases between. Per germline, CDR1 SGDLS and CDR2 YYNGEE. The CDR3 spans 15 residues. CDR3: CASSGGVTGVNEQFF. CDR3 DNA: TGTGCCAGCAGTGGTGGGGTGACAGGCGTCAATGAGCAGTTCTTC.